Here is one TCR beta chain with its context. Its antigen is unknown. TCRdb's table, derived via immunoSEQ multiplex PCR, lists solely in-frame clones and lacks some. Here the sample spans about 240,000 clones, roughly 86% being singletons. The data are from a study of cytomegalovirus exposure and HLA in healthy donors. Study background: The roughly 670 first-cohort repertoires and the 95 to 150 validation repertoires shared the same platform, a later analysis reported.

J was trimmed by 5 bases and V by 8 bases; bases with no gene match: 7. Germline assignment: CDR1 SGHNT and CDR2 YENEEA. The CDR3 contains 13 residues. Study-wide results and limits: Most TCR sequences were seen very rarely across donors, but some public TCRs occurred in many. First-cohort TCR clusters tended to co-occur in the 90 to 150 validation repertoires, a later analysis found. Accounts indicate the classifier identified cytomegalovirus status with strong specificity and sensitivity.

Sequencing was done on a sample of PBMCs. The chain combines TRBV11-3 with TRBJ2-5, with 8 bases fitting TRBD2. The sequence was collected from a woman aged 25 to 45 in good health and CMV-seropositive. CDR3 coding DNA: TGTGCCAGCCGTAACCGGGGGGGGGAGACCCAGTACTTC. Translation: CASRNRGGETQYF.